This T cell receptor (beta chain) came from a study of circulating and synovial CD4+ cells in juvenile arthritis. General observations from the study: These blood cells shared more CDR3 sequences with synovium than bulk blood. T cell genome counts differed by at least an order of magnitude between CPL and CD4 samples. These repertoires were less diverse than bulk blood CD4 repertoires. The pathogenic-like versus bulk T cell difference escaped Vbeta family analysis.

Germline V gives CDR1 SGHTA, CDR2 FQGNSA. V lost 7 bases to trimming and J lost 4 bases; unmatched junction nucleotides: 19. The CDR3 sequence is 18 residues long. Sequencing used immunoSEQ multiplex PCR; TCRdb keeps in-frame clones, though not all of them. The sample contains about 33,000 clones, 90% to 95% of which appear only once. A word on this clone: Its antigen remains unidentified.

J is TRBJ2-7 and V is TRBV7-2, with 10 bases that match TRBD2. The receptor was derived from a human donor with juvenile idiopathic arthritis. The sample comprised CD4+ T cells from blood. The CDR3 DNA reads TGTGCCAGCACCCCCTGGCGGGGGCTAGCGGGGGTTCAATACGAGCAGTACTTC. Its translation is CASTPWRGLAGVQYEQYF.